Following are 17 T cell receptor beta chains from one sample sequenced in a study of Ad26.COV2.S vaccination and SARS-CoV-2 variants. Produced via immunoSEQ multiplex PCR; TCRdb's table is partial and in-frame only. Of about 680,000 clones listed, around 92% were seen once; the top ten hold around 1.4%. The treatment is: roughly 19 received Ad26.COV2.S at low or high dose, single or two shots; 5 received placebo; per-sample allocation not given. Repertoires come from day 63 after the first vaccine or placebo injection. The material sequenced was peripheral blood, taken in a trial of Ad26.COV2.S vaccine versus placebo. The receptors come from a person aged 18-65 years who received the Ad26.COV2.S COVID-19 vaccine or a placebo.

This chain joins TRBV6-2 or TRBV6-3 and TRBJ2-7; 7 nucleotides align to TRBD1. The V segment lost 0 bases and the J segment 6 bases; nucleotides outside the gene matches: 5. Germline assignment: CDR1 MNHEY and CDR2 SVGEGT. CDR3 length: 14 residues. The CDR3 reads CASSYSYRGFEQYF. DNA for the CDR3: TGTGCCAGCAGTTACTCGTACAGGGGATTCGAGCAGTACTTC.

The chain links TRBV4-3 to TRBJ1-2; no clear D. V was trimmed by 0 bases and J by 2 bases, leaving 4 bases between them. The germline gives CDR1 LGHNA, CDR2 YSLEER. CDR3 length equals 13 residues. Here the CDR3 DNA reads TGCGCCAGCAGCCAAGAAAGGAACTATGGCTACACCTTC. It yields the protein CASSQERNYGYTF.

This rearrangement joins TRBV18 to TRBJ2-7; D gene ambiguous. Germline V gene sequence: CDR1 KGHSH, CDR2 LQKENI. The CDR3 loop spans 13 amino acids. V shed 6 bases and J shed 0 bases, with 9 bases lying between them. CDR3 coding DNA: TGTGCCAGCTCCGCAGACATCTCCTACGAGCAGTACTTC. It is translated as CASSADISYEQYF.

This chain connects TRBV23-1 to TRBJ2-3, with a tentative D call TRBD1 (5 bases). TRBV23-1 is classed as an ORF, of uncertain function. The CDR3 sequence is 11 residues long. Trimming took 9 bases from V and 6 from J, leaving 10 bases between them. CDR3 amino acids: CARQVGDTQYF. CDR3 sequence (DNA): TGCGCCAGACAGGTTGGGGATACGCAGTATTTT.

This chain joins TRBV12-3 or TRBV12-4 and TRBJ2-2; D ambiguous. Trimming stripped 6 bases from V and 5 bases from J, with 4 bases between. CDR3 length: 11 residues. DNA of the CDR3: TGTGCCAGCAGGGGGACCGGGGAGCTGTTTTTT. Translating it yields CASRGTGELFF.

Concerning this clone itself: This sample includes further DNA sequences coding for the same CDR3. The chain couples TRBV5-6 to TRBJ2-7; D uncertain. The CDR3 is made up of 11 amino acids. The ends were cut back, 3 bases at V and 0 bases at J, with 1 base in the middle. Germline V gene lookup returns CDR1 SGHDT and CDR2 YYEEEE. CDR3 coding DNA: TGTGCCAGCAGCTACTCCTACGAGCAGTACTTC. This sequence encodes CASSYSYEQYF.

This clone was seen just once. The genes are TRBV9 and TRBJ1-1; no definite D call. This CDR3 contains 12 residues. Germline V lookup: CDR1 SGDLS, CDR2 YYNGEE. The V and J ends lost 3 bases and 6 bases respectively, with 9 bases between them. The CDR3 region has the DNA TGTGCCAGCAGCGGCCCTCTCTCTGAAGCTTTCTTT. This codes for CASSGPLSEAFF.

The chain has TRBV5-4 and TRBJ2-3; the D gene is possibly TRBD2 (6 bases). This CDR3 spans 14 amino acids. Germline CDR1 SGHNT, CDR2 YYREEE (reference sequence). Deletions cut 7 bases from V and 0 bases from J, with 12 bases between. The CDR3 nucleotides read TGTGCCAGCGGGGACTCATCTAGCACAGATACGCAGTATTTT. It encodes CASGDSSSTDTQYF.

The chain joins TRBV12-3 or TRBV12-4 to TRBJ1-5; TRBD1 might be the D (5 bases). The CDR3 extends over 11 amino acids. V was trimmed by 6 bases and J by 10 bases, leaving 10 bases between them. The CDR3 spells CASSQGEPQHF. The CDR3 DNA reads TGTGCCAGCAGCCAGGGAGAACCCCAGCATTTT.

This clone occurred once. The genes are TRBV5-6 and TRBJ2-6; no definite D call. This CDR3 comprises 16 residues. V shed 0 bases and J shed 0 bases, with 7 bases lying between them. Germline CDR1 SGHDT, CDR2 YYEEEE. The CDR3 reads CASSLAVASGANVLTF. The CDR3 DNA reads TGTGCCAGCAGCTTGGCGGTGGCCTCTGGGGCCAACGTCCTGACTTTC.

This sequence joins TRBV6-5 and TRBJ1-1; no definite D call. The CDR3 loop spans 13 amino acids. Germline CDR1 is MNHEY and CDR2 is SVGAGI. Trimming took off 6 bases at V and 0 bases at J, with 8 bases between the two ends. The chain's CDR3 is CASSADMNTEAFF. DNA for the CDR3: TGTGCCAGCAGCGCCGACATGAACACTGAAGCTTTCTTT.

This chain joins TRBV2 and TRBJ2-3; a possible D gene is TRBD1 (5 bases). The CDR3 consists of 14 residues. The ends were cut back, 6 bases at V and 13 bases at J, with 23 bases in the middle. Germline V gives CDR1 SNHLY, CDR2 FYNNEI. The CDR3 DNA reads TGTGCCAGCAGGTCTGCATTAGGAGAGGTCAGGGAGTATTTT. It specifies CASRSALGEVREYF.

The chain couples TRBV6-2 or TRBV6-3 to TRBJ2-7, with D hard to call. The CDR3 loop spans 14 amino acids. The V end was cut by 4 bases, the J end by 0 bases, with 10 bases between. Looked up from germline, CDR1 is MNHEY and CDR2 is SVGEGT. CDR3 coding DNA: TGTGCCAGCAGTTGGACGTCTGGCTCCTACGAGCAGTACTTC. Its translation: CASSWTSGSYEQYF.

The CDR3 sequence is CASSPDRGVSGYTF. The CDR3 DNA is TGTGCCAGCAGCCCGGACAGGGGGGTTAGCGGCTACACCTTC. The genes are TRBV5-6 and TRBJ1-2, with 10 bases fitting TRBD1. Germline CDR1 and CDR2: SGHDT and YYEEEE. Trimming removed 4 bases from V and 8 bases from J; junction bases left unmatched: 8. This CDR3 is 14 amino acids long.

The V and J genes are TRBV7-2 and TRBJ1-1, with unresolved D. Germline V gives CDR1 SGHTA, CDR2 FQGNSA. The CDR3 consists of 13 residues. Trimming took off 1 base at V and 11 bases at J, with 14 bases between the two ends. The CDR3 loop is CASSLVGSSGAFF. CDR3 nucleotides: TGTGCCAGCAGCTTAGTAGGGTCATCGGGGGCTTTCTTT.

V gene TRBV6-2 or TRBV6-3 combines with J gene TRBJ2-1; 7 nucleotides agree with TRBD2. CDR1 and CDR2 (germline): MNHEY, SVGEGT. The V and J ends lost 0 bases and 6 bases, in that order; junction bases with no gene match: 5. There are 15 residues in the CDR3. The DNA for the CDR3 is TGTGCCAGCAGTTACTCGACTAGCCCGTCCAATGAGCAGTTCTTC. Translating it yields CASSYSTSPSNEQFF.

Turning to this clone: Other nucleotide sequences in the sample specify the same CDR3. V is TRBV11-2 and J is TRBJ2-7, with D possibly TRBD1 on 6 matching bases. Trimming stripped 2 bases from V and 4 bases from J, with 6 bases between. Germline loops: CDR1 SGHAT, CDR2 FQNNGV. The CDR3 sequence is 12 residues long. Written as DNA, the CDR3 is TGTGCCAGCAGCTTACAGGGGTACGAGCAGTACTTC. Translation: CASSLQGYEQYF. Full variable domain (outside the CDR3, taken from reference TRBV11-2 and TRBJ2-7): EAGVAQSPRYKIIEKRQSVAFWCNPISGHATLYWYQQILGQGPKLLIQFQNNGVVDDSQLPKDRFSAERLKGVDSTLKIQPAKLEDSAVYLCASSLQGYEQYFGPGTRLTVT.